This section outlines one T cell receptor beta chain sequence together with its context. This record comes from a study of OX40 agonist ivuxolimab in advanced cancers. Sequenced by immunoSEQ multiplex PCR; TCRdb stores in-frame clones only, minus some. The sample lists about 78,000 clones, approximately 90% occurring once. Sequenced material: CD4+ or CD8+ T cells sorted from blood, taken in a trial of the OX40 agonist ivuxolimab. The origin of this receptor is an adult with an advanced solid tumor such as melanoma, head and neck, liver or kidney cancer.

CDR3 residues: CASSLGGSRYNEQFF. DNA of the CDR3: TGCGCCAGCAGCTTGGGCGGGAGTAGGTACAATGAGCAGTTCTTC. The chain carries TRBV5-1 and TRBJ2-1, with TRBD2 matching over 7 bases. The trim removed 0 bases at V and 4 bases at J, leaving 4 bases unmatched. There are 15 residues in the CDR3. In germline, CDR1 is SGHRS, CDR2 YFSETQ. Combining the CDR3 with reference TRBV5-1 and TRBJ2-1 gives the whole variable domain KAGVTQTPRYLIKTRGQQVTLSCSPISGHRSVSWYQQTPGQGLQFLFEYFSETQRNKGNFPGRFSGRQFSNSRSEMNVSTLELGDSALYLCASSLGGSRYNEQFFGPGTRLTVL.